This TCR beta chain was identified during a study of blood T cell repertoires in COVID-19. Overall study: Samples representing acute and convalescent COVID-19 were sourced from the United States, Italy and Spain.

Followed longitudinally, the Seattle patients had been enrolled during active infection. This clone was counted a few times. Germline V lookup: CDR1 MDHEN, CDR2 SYDVKM. Trimming pared 3 bases from V and 2 bases from J, leaving 11 bases between. CDR3 length: 15 amino acids. The data were produced by immunoSEQ multiplex PCR, yet TCRdb's version contains in-frame clones alone and is incomplete. The repertoire holds about 160,000 clones, approximately 92% seen once, with approximately 4.8% in the top ten. Sequenced material: peripheral blood. This sequence originates from a man aged 30 to 45 with COVID-19, enrolled during active disease. The chain employs TRBV28 and TRBJ1-5; maybe TRBD1 (5 bases). CDR3 bases: TGTGCCAGCAGTTTCGGGGCGGGGGGCAATCAGCCCCAGCATTTT. Its protein is CASSFGAGGNQPQHF.